A single sample is the source of the 9 T cell receptor beta chains below, sequenced in a study of T cells expressing NK-cell markers. One entry per CDR3 protein, without DNA, is what TCRdb gives after re-calling the 5' RACE reads. This sample's clone table lists around 470,000 distinct CDR3 sequences. Specimen: blood T cells: a sorted CD56 or NKG2C T cell subset, CD4+ or CD8+ T cells, or bulk PBMC T cells (not recorded which). Receptor source: a woman aged 45-65 years in good health.

V gene TRBV15 combines with J gene TRBJ2-1; checking the TCRdb D call of TRBD1 is not possible without DNA. The CDR3 consists of 15 residues. The germline V gene encodes CDR1 LNHNV and CDR2 YYDKDF (reference sequence). The CDR3 sequence: CATSRVGQGYNEQFF.

This chain links TRBV4-1 with TRBJ2-3. In germline, CDR1 is MGHRA, CDR2 YSYEKL. The CDR3 contains 14 residues. The CDR3 region is CASSQPQKTDTQYF.

The chain has TRBV29-1 and TRBJ2-3; with no DNA, the TCRdb D assignment of TRBD2 cannot be verified. CDR1 and CDR2 from the germline V gene are SQVTM and ANQGSEA. The CDR3 spans 15 residues. CDR3 region: CSGRLAGGPADTQYF.

The genes are TRBV7-9 and TRBJ2-7; TCRdb's D call of TRBD1 is untestable without DNA. The germline V gene has CDR1 SEHNR and CDR2 FQNEAQ (reference sequence). The CDR3 sequence is 12 residues long. The CDR3 here is CASSGRGVEQYF.

The chain is built from TRBV20-1 and TRBJ2-1; checking the TCRdb D call of TRBD1 is not possible without DNA. CDR3 length: 16 residues. In germline, CDR1 is DFQATT, CDR2 SNEGSKA (reference sequence). CDR3: CSASENGRSSYNEQFF.

The chain couples TRBV28 to TRBJ2-7; without DNA, the TCRdb call of TRBD2 cannot be checked. Germline V gene sequence: CDR1 MDHEN, CDR2 SYDVKM. CDR3 size: 14 residues. The CDR3 reads CASSLLADNYEQYF.

J is TRBJ2-3 and V is TRBV6-9. The CDR3 runs to 16 residues. Germline CDR1 and CDR2: MNHGY and SVAAGI. The CDR3 here is CASRSPRRFKTDTQYF.

The chain couples TRBV10-3 to TRBJ1-5; TCRdb outputs TRBD1, but without DNA this stays unchecked. Germline V gives CDR1 ENHRY, CDR2 SYGVKD. The CDR3 has 14 residues. The CDR3 spells CAIKGQKSNQPQHF.

The chain links TRBV7-8 to TRBJ2-7; TCRdb picks TRBD1, but there is no DNA to check that call. The CDR3 totals 14 residues. Germline lookup yields CDR1 SGHVS and CDR2 FQNEAQ. The CDR3 here is CASSSRLPGYEQYF. The full variable domain, rest sourced from reference TRBV7-8 and TRBJ2-7, is GAGVSQSPRYKVAKRGQDVALRCDPISGHVSLFWYQQALGQGPEFLTYFQNEAQLDKSGLPSDRFFAERPEGSVSTLKIQRTQQEDSAVYLCASSSRLPGYEQYFGPGTRLTVT.